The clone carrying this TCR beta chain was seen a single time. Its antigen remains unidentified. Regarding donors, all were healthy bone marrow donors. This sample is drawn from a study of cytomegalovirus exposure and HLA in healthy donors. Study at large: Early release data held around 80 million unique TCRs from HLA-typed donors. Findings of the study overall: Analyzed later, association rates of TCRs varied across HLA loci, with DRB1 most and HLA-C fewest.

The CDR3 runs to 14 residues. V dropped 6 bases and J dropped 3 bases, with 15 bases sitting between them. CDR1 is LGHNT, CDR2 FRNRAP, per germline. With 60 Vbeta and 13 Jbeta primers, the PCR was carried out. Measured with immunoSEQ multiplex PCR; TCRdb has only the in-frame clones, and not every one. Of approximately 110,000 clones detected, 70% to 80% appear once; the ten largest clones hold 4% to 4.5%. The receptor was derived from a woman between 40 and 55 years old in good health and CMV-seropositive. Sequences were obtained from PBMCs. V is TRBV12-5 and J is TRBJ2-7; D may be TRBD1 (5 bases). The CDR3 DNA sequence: TGTGCTAGTGGCTCTGTCAGGGAATACTACGAGCAGTACTTC. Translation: CASGSVREYYEQYF.